This T cell receptor (beta chain) emerged from a study of blood T cell repertoires in COVID-19. Study as a whole: Sites in the United States, Italy and Spain provided acute and convalescent COVID-19 samples. PBMCs, B-cell-depleted T cells, or T cells were the source of the cDNA or gDNA that made up the material.

This CDR3 is built from 15 residues. The germline V gene has CDR1 KGHSH and CDR2 LQKENI. V gave up 0 bases and J gave up 1 base, with 8 bases separating them. In the source study's methods: Reference gene primers were amplified, and this amplification served to estimate nucleated cell counts. Clones were read by immunoSEQ multiplex PCR, and TCRdb kept only the in-frame ones, dropping some. For V, J and clone size, that table is used; D and trimming come from the DNA. The profile shows approximately 76,000 clones, about nine tenths of them singletons. The specimen was peripheral blood. The receptor was derived from a woman aged 60-75 years with acute or convalescent COVID-19. The chain links TRBV18 to TRBJ2-3, with D uncertain. CDR3 bases: TGTGCCAGCTCACCACCTATAGATGGCACAGATACGCAGTATTTT. Translating it yields CASSPPIDGTDTQYF.